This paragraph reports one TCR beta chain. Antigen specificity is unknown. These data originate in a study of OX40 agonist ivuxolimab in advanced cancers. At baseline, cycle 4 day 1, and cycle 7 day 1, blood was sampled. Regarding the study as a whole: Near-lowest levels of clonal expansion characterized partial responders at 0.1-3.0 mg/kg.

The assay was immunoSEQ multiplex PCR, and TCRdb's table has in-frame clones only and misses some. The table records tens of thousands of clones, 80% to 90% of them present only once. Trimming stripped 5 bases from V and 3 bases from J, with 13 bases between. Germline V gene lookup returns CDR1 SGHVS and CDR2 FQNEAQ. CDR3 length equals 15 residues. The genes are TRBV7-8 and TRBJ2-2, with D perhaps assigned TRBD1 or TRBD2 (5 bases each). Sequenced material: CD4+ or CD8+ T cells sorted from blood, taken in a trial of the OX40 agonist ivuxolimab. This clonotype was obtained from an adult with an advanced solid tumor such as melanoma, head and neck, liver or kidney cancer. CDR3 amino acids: CASSPRDQYTGELFF. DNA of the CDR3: TGTGCCAGCAGCCCCCGGGACCAGTACACCGGGGAGCTGTTTTTT.